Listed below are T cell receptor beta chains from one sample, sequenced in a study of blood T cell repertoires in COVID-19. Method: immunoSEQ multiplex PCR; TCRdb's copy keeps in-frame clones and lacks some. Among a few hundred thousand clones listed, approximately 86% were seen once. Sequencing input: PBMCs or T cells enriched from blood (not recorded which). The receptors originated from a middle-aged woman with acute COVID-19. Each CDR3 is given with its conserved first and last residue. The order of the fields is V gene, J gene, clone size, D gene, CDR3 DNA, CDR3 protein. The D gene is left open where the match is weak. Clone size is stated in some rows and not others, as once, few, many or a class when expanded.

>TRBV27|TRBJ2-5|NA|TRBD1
TGTGCCAGCAGTCCCCGACAGGGAGTATCTAGGGAGACCCAGTACTTC
CASSPRQGVSRETQYF
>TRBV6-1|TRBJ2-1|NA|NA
TGTGCCAGCAGTGAAGGTCGGCGGGAACCCAATGAGCAGTTCTTC
CASSEGRREPNEQFF
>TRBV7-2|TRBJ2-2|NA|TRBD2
TGTGCCAGCAGCACTAGTGGGACTACGAACACCGGGGAGCTGTTTTTT
CASSTSGTTNTGELFF
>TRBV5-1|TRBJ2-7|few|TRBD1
TGCGCCAGCAGCCGACAGGGCTCCTACGAGCAGTACTTC
CASSRQGSYEQYF
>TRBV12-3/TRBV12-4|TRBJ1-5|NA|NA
TGTGCCAGCAGTTTGATAGAGAATCAGCCCCAGCATTTT
CASSLIENQPQHF
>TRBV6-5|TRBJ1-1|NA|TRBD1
TGTGCCAGCAGCCGGGACAGGGAGGGCACTGAAGCTTTCTTT
CASSRDREGTEAFF
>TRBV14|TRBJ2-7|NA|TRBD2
TGTGCCAGCAGCCTGAAGCGGGACCAGCAGTACTTC
CASSLKRDQQYF
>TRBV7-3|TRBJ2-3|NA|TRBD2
TGTGCCAGCAGCTTATCCGGCGGGAGTACAGATACGCAGTATTTT
CASSLSGGSTDTQYF
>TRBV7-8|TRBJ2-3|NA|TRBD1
TGTGCCAGCAGCTTAGGGACAGGACACCGCACAGATACGCAGTATTTT
CASSLGTGHRTDTQYF
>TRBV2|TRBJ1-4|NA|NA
TGTGCCAGCAGGGATCGACAGATAAATGAAAAACTGTTTTTT
CASRDRQINEKLFF
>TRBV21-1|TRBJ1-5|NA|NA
TGTGCCAGCAGCACACCCCCGGGGCCGGGGGGTCAGCCCCAGCATTTT
CASSTPPGPGGQPQHF
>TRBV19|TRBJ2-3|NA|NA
TGTGCCAGTAGTATCCGTCGCACAGATACGCAGTATTTT
CASSIRRTDTQYF
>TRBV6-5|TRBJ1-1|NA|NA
TGTGCCAGCAGTTACGGGGCGGGGGGCACTGAAGCTTTCTTT
CASSYGAGGTEAFF
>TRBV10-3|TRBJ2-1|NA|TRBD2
TGTGCCATCAGACCGGGACTAGCGGTTTCCGATGAGCAGTTCTTC
CAIRPGLAVSDEQFF
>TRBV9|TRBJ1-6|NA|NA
TGTGCCAGCAGCGTAGAAGAAAGGGGAAATTCACCCCTCCACTTT
CASSVEERGNSPLHF
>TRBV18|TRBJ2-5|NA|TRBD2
TGTGCCAGCTCAAGACTAGCGGAGGGGGAGACCCAGTACTTC
CASSRLAEGETQYF
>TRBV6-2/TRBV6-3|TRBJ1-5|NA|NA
TGTGCCAGCAGTACAAATAATCAGCCCCAGCATTTT
CASSTNNQPQHF
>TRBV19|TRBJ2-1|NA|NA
TGTGCCAGTATCTGGGGGGAGTCGCAGTTCTTC
CASIWGESQFF
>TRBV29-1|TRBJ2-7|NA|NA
TGCAGCGTTGCCGGACAGAGCCCCTACGAGCAGTACTTC
CSVAGQSPYEQYF